Shown below are 27 T cell receptor beta chains from a single sample sequenced in a study of CD8 T cells in Susac syndrome. RNA amounts of roughly 0.5 to 1 ug underwent reverse transcription with random hexamers. TCRdb re-called the immunoSEQ multiplex PCR reads through MiXCR, storing one row per CDR3 protein. This table has some 170,000 distinct CDR3 sequences, around 96% appearing once. Sequenced input: CD4+ T cells from PBMCs. These receptors were obtained from a human donor in good health.

This chain joins TRBV12-3 or TRBV12-4 and TRBJ2-1; TRBD2 matches 7 bases. Germline trimming cut 6 bases from V and 0 bases from J; bases unmatched to any gene: 5. The CDR3 runs to 15 residues. The CDR3 DNA follows: TGTGCCAGCAGCCGAGGACTAGACTCCTACAATGAGCAGTTCTTC. Protein sequence: CASSRGLDSYNEQFF.

This chain uses TRBV30 with TRBJ2-1; D gene ambiguous. Germline V gene lookup returns CDR1 GTSNPN and CDR2 SVGIG (reference sequence). Trimming took off 4 bases at V and 10 bases at J, with 11 bases between the two ends. This CDR3 spans 11 amino acids. The CDR3 spells CAWMARGEQFF. CDR3 in DNA: TGTGCCTGGATGGCCAGAGGCGAGCAGTTCTTC. The full variable domain, completed using reference TRBV30 and TRBJ2-1, is SQTIHQWPATLVQPVGSPLSLECTVEGTSNPNLYWYRQAAGRGLQLLFYSVGIGQISSEVPQNLSASRPQDRQFILSSKKLLLSDSGFYLCAWMARGEQFFGPGTRLTVL.

V gene TRBV7-9 combines with J gene TRBJ1-4; D is ambiguous. In germline, CDR1 is SEHNR, CDR2 FQNEAQ (reference sequence). V lost 5 bases to trimming and J lost 0 bases, with 4 bases between them. The CDR3 covers 13 residues. The CDR3 DNA reads TGTGCCAGCAGCCCTGCAACTAATGAAAAACTGTTTTTT. It encodes CASSPATNEKLFF.

V usage is TRBV29-1 and J usage is TRBJ2-4, with unresolved D. Germline V CDR1 and CDR2: SQVTM, ANQGSEA. The V and J ends lost 7 bases and 0 bases respectively, with 7 bases between them. CDR3 length: 12 residues. The CDR3 region is CSALLAKNIQYF. CDR3 bases: TGCAGCGCCCTTCTAGCCAAAAACATTCAGTACTTC.

The chain combines TRBV30 with TRBJ2-2; no firm D call. With 8 bases removed from V and 7 bases from J, the gap between germline ends came to 17 bases. The germline V gene has CDR1 GTSNPN and CDR2 SVGIG (reference sequence). This CDR3 has 13 residues. CDR3 bases: TGTGCCGTGGCAGGCCGAGTTGGCGGGGAGCTGTTTTTT. It encodes CAVAGRVGGELFF.

The chain uses TRBV20-1 and TRBJ2-1; D possibly corresponds to TRBD1 (5 bases). With 0 bases removed from V and 5 bases from J, the gap between germline ends came to 14 bases. CDR1 and CDR2 (germline): DFQATT, SNEGSKA (reference sequence). This CDR3 has 15 amino acids. The CDR3: CSARDPRTKHNEQFF. The CDR3 region has the DNA TGCAGTGCTAGAGATCCCCGGACAAAGCACAATGAGCAGTTCTTC.

This chain connects TRBV12-3 or TRBV12-4 to TRBJ2-1; D ambiguous. CDR3 length: 16 amino acids. The germline V and J ends were trimmed by 5 bases and 5 bases, with 19 bases remaining between them. This CDR3 is CASSHRWALTNNEQFF. DNA of the CDR3: TGTGCCAGCAGTCATAGGTGGGCACTAACGAACAATGAGCAGTTCTTC.

The chain employs TRBV6-5 and TRBJ2-1, with unresolved D. Trimming removed 0 bases from V and 4 bases from J, with 4 bases in between. Germline V gene sequence: CDR1 MNHEY, CDR2 SVGAGI. The CDR3 consists of 13 residues. The CDR3 sequence is CASSYSKYNEQFF. CDR3 coding DNA: TGTGCCAGCAGTTACTCGAAATACAATGAGCAGTTCTTC.

The gene calls are TRBV30 and TRBJ2-5, with 9 bases identical to TRBD1. V lost 5 bases, J lost 2 bases, and 9 bases stayed unmatched. Germline lookup yields CDR1 GTSNPN and CDR2 SVGIG (reference sequence). The CDR3 covers 15 residues. The DNA of the CDR3 is TGTGCCTGGGCCAGTAGAGGGACAGGGCAAGAGACCCAGTACTTC. This gives the protein CAWASRGTGQETQYF.

The V gene is TRBV11-2, the J gene TRBJ2-1, with 7 bases matching TRBD2. Germline V lookup: CDR1 SGHAT, CDR2 FQNNGV. The V segment lost 6 bases and the J segment 5 bases; nucleotides outside the gene matches: 10. The CDR3 spans 15 residues. Here the CDR3 reads CASSPRLAWDNEQFF. The CDR3, as DNA: TGTGCCAGCAGTCCTCGACTAGCATGGGACAATGAGCAGTTCTTC.

The rearrangement joins TRBV5-6 to TRBJ2-1; D uncertain. Germline V gene lookup returns CDR1 SGHDT and CDR2 YYEEEE. The V and J ends lost 5 bases and 9 bases respectively, with 15 bases between them. The CDR3 covers 13 residues. The CDR3 DNA follows: TGTGCCAGCAGAGCAATTGGGGTGCTTGAGCAGTTCTTC. This translates into CASRAIGVLEQFF.

The V and J genes are TRBV9 and TRBJ2-4; D not resolved. From germline, CDR1 is SGDLS and CDR2 YYNGEE. The length of the CDR3 is 8 residues. Trimming stripped 2 bases from V and 15 bases from J, with 3 bases between. CDR3 DNA sequence: TGTGCCAGCAGCGTTGGGTACTTC. Amino acids: CASSVGYF.

The chain is built from TRBV25-1 and TRBJ2-5, with TRBD1 identical over 11 bases. CDR1 and CDR2 (germline): MGHDK, SYGVNS. V gave up 2 bases and J gave up 5 bases; unmatched junction bases: 7. The CDR3 loop spans 16 amino acids. DNA for the CDR3: TGTGCCAGCAGTGAACGACAGGGACAGGGGGTGGAGACCCAGTACTTC. Translation gives CASSERQGQGVETQYF.

The rearrangement joins TRBV28 to TRBJ1-2; the D gene is possibly TRBD1 (5 bases). The CDR3 spans 14 residues. Trimming shortened V by 6 bases and J by 7 bases, and 18 bases separated the two germline ends. Germline CDR1 and CDR2: MDHEN and SYDVKM. CDR3 sequence: CASSSVVQGRGYTF. CDR3 sequence (DNA): TGTGCCAGCAGCTCCGTCGTCCAGGGACGTGGCTACACCTTC.

V usage is TRBV6-2 or TRBV6-3 and J usage is TRBJ1-1, with D possibly being TRBD1 (5 bases). The ends were cut back, 6 bases at V and 4 bases at J, with 18 bases in the middle. The CDR3 runs 15 residues. Looked up from germline, CDR1 is MNHEY and CDR2 is SVGEGT. The CDR3 reads CASSPGGGTPTEAFF. CDR3 sequence (DNA): TGTGCCAGCAGCCCCGGCGGGGGGACCCCCACTGAAGCTTTCTTT.

The chain combines TRBV5-6 with TRBJ2-7; D ambiguous. Trimming shortened V by 2 bases and J by 0 bases, and 12 bases separated the two germline ends. The CDR3 consists of 15 residues. Germline V lookup: CDR1 SGHDT, CDR2 YYEEEE. The CDR3 loop reads CASSFGPASSYEQYF. The CDR3 coding sequence is TGTGCCAGCAGCTTTGGTCCCGCTAGCTCCTACGAGCAGTACTTC.

This sequence joins TRBV6-5 and TRBJ1-1; no clear D gene. Per the germline V gene, CDR1 is MNHEY and CDR2 is SVGAGI. CDR3 size: 13 residues. Trimming shortened V by 5 bases and J by 11 bases, and 18 bases separated the two germline ends. CDR3 sequence: CASSEPTGRRAFF. The CDR3, as DNA: TGTGCCAGCAGTGAGCCTACGGGGAGAAGGGCTTTCTTT.

The V and J genes are TRBV29-1 and TRBJ2-7; weak D call: TRBD1 (5 bases). Trimming stripped 4 bases from V and 3 bases from J, with 13 bases between. Germline CDR1 reads SQVTM; CDR2 reads ANQGSEA. The CDR3 contains 13 residues. The chain's CDR3 is CSVADSPHYEQYF. The CDR3 region has the DNA TGCAGCGTTGCTGACAGTCCTCACTACGAGCAGTACTTC.

The V call is TRBV7-9, the J call TRBJ2-1; 7 bases map to TRBD2. The CDR3 covers 12 residues. CDR1 and CDR2 from the germline V gene are SEHNR and FQNEAQ (reference sequence). V was pared by 5 bases and J by 9 bases, with 4 bases of the junction left unmatched. Here the CDR3 reads CASSVSGLEQFF. The CDR3 DNA follows: TGTGCCAGCAGCGTTAGCGGGCTTGAGCAGTTCTTC.

The chain recombines TRBV7-2 with TRBJ2-1; TRBD2 matches at 7 bases. This CDR3 region has 14 residues. With 5 bases clipped from V and 6 bases from J, the junction kept 7 bases outside the gene matches. From germline, CDR1 is SGHTA and CDR2 FQGNSA. The CDR3 reads CASSTGGGFNEQFF. The CDR3 region has the DNA TGTGCCAGCAGCACAGGCGGGGGATTCAATGAGCAGTTCTTC.

The CDR3 DNA follows: TGTGCCAGCTCGTTCGTATTGGGACTAGCGGGCCCCGGGGAGCTGTTTTTT. Protein product: CASSFVLGLAGPGELFF. The chain couples TRBV3-1 to TRBJ2-2; 12 bases are a match to TRBD2. The V and J ends lost 8 bases and 6 bases, in that order; junction bases with no gene match: 13. This CDR3 is built from 17 residues. The V gene's germline CDR1 is LGHDT and CDR2 YNNKEL (reference sequence).

This chain uses TRBV30 with TRBJ2-7; possibly TRBD1 for D (6 bases). The CDR3 contains 13 residues. Germline lookup yields CDR1 GTSNPN and CDR2 SVGIG (reference sequence). The V end lost 5 bases, the J end lost 4 bases, and 15 bases lay between the germline ends. CDR3 sequence reads: CAWEMTGAYEQYF. In DNA form, the CDR3 reads TGTGCCTGGGAGATGACAGGAGCTTACGAGCAGTACTTC. The variable domain in full, with the rest retrieved from reference TRBV30 and TRBJ2-7, is SQTIHQWPATLVQPVGSPLSLECTVEGTSNPNLYWYRQAAGRGLQLLFYSVGIGQISSEVPQNLSASRPQDRQFILSSKKLLLSDSGFYLCAWEMTGAYEQYFGPGTRLTVT.

This clonotype showed up just once. CDR3 loop: CASSSPSGSNQPQHF. For the CDR3, the DNA is TGTGCCAGCAGTTCCCCGTCGGGCAGCAATCAGCCCCAGCATTTT. The chain employs TRBV28 and TRBJ1-5; D gene uncertain. In germline, CDR1 is MDHEN, CDR2 SYDVKM. The length of the CDR3 is 15 residues. The V gene lost 4 bases and the J gene lost 1 base, with 11 bases spanning the gap.

This chain connects TRBV9 to TRBJ2-3; D could derive from TRBD1 or TRBD2 (5 bases each). Germline CDR1 is SGDLS and CDR2 is YYNGEE. There are 12 residues in the CDR3. V gave up 3 bases and J gave up 6 bases, with 8 bases separating them. The CDR3 bases are TGTGCCAGCAGCGCCAGGGAGGATACGCAGTATTTT. Protein: CASSAREDTQYF.

This clonotype was counted only a few times. This chain links TRBV7-2 with TRBJ2-5; 13 positions agree with TRBD2. This CDR3 region has 14 residues. CDR1 is SGHTA, CDR2 FQGNSA, per germline. V dropped 5 bases and J dropped 8; count of bases not matched to a gene: 5. The chain's CDR3 is CASSRGLAGETQYF. CDR3 nucleotides: TGTGCCAGCAGCCGTGGACTAGCGGGAGAAACCCAGTACTTC.

The chain couples TRBV5-1 to TRBJ2-1; TRBD2 agrees at 8 bases. V lost 5 bases to trimming and J lost 8 bases; unmatched junction nucleotides: 12. Germline values: CDR1 SGHRS, CDR2 YFSETQ. The CDR3 loop spans 15 amino acids. The CDR3, as DNA: TGCGCCAGCAGACTGAGGAGCGGGAGTGATGATGAGCAGTTCTTC. It yields the protein CASRLRSGSDDEQFF.

The chain couples TRBV19 to TRBJ2-1; TRBD2 agrees at 9 bases. V lost 1 base and J lost 2; bases outside the gene matches: 0. The CDR3 sequence is 15 residues long. In germline, CDR1 is LNHDA, CDR2 SQIVND (reference sequence). Written as DNA, the CDR3 is TGTGCCAGTAGTATAGGCGGGAGGGCCTACAATGAGCAGTTCTTC. Protein sequence: CASSIGGRAYNEQFF.